Shown below are 10 T cell receptor beta chains from a single sample sequenced in a study of T-cell reconstitution after alpha-beta-depleted transplantation in children. The TCRbeta library was prepared with unique molecular identifiers. TCRdb re-called the PCR reads with MiXCR, one entry per CDR3 protein. The table includes hundreds of thousands of distinct CDR3 sequences, roughly a sixth detected once. The sample in question was PBMCs, mostly from graft donor cells, obtained 360 days after TCRalphabeta/CD19-depleted stem cell transplant. The receptors stem from a male patient between 2 and 9 years old who had a stem cell transplant for acute lymphoblastic leukemia, so the T cells may come from the graft donor.

This chain's CDR3 is CASSQGGGGNYGYTF. The CDR3 coding sequence is TGTGCCAGCAGCCAAGGAGGGGGCGGTAACTATGGCTACACCTTC. J is TRBJ1-2 and V is TRBV3-1; 7 bases map to TRBD1. There are 15 residues in the CDR3. V shed 1 base and J 1 base; nucleotides not matched to a gene: 3. Germline V gene lookup returns CDR1 LGHDT and CDR2 YNNKEL (reference sequence).

This CDR3 is CASSLATGSGNTIYF. CDR3 coding DNA: TGTGCCAGCAGCTTAGCAACAGGTAGTGGAAACACCATATATTTT. The genes are TRBV7-2 and TRBJ1-3; TRBD1 is a possible D gene (5 bases). Per the germline V gene, CDR1 is SGHTA and CDR2 is FQGNSA. Trimming cost V 0 bases and J 3 bases, with 9 bases left between them. The CDR3 sequence is 15 residues long.

There are many counts of this clonotype. The chain combines TRBV5-5 with TRBJ2-6; D uncertain. The CDR3 is 15 residues long. V dropped 3 bases and J dropped 1 base, with 8 bases sitting between them. CDR1 is SGHKS, CDR2 YYEKEE, per germline (reference sequence). In DNA, the CDR3 is TGTGCCAGCAGCTGGTGGTTATCTGGGGCCAACGTCCTGACTTTC. Its translation: CASSWWLSGANVLTF. The whole variable domain, remainder taken from reference TRBV5-5 and TRBJ2-6, is DAGVTQSPTHLIKTRGQQVTLRCSPISGHKSVSWYQQVLGQGPQFIFQYYEKEERGRGNFPDRFSARQFPNYSSELNVNALLLGDSALYLCASSWWLSGANVLTFGAGSRLTVL.

This chain's CDR3 is CASSSGGASSYEQYF. CDR3 nucleotides: TGCGCCAGCAGCTCAGGGGGCGCGAGCTCCTACGAGCAGTACTTC. The chain links TRBV5-1 to TRBJ2-7, with 8 bases that match TRBD1. The CDR3 contains 15 residues. J gave up 0 bases and V 3 bases, and 5 bases lay outside the gene matches. From germline, CDR1 is SGHRS and CDR2 YFSETQ.

The chain has TRBV5-5 and TRBJ2-3; D may match TRBD1 or TRBD2 (5 bases each). The germline V gene has CDR1 SGHKS and CDR2 YYEKEE (reference sequence). With 4 bases removed from V and 2 bases from J, the gap between germline ends came to 17 bases. This CDR3 is 16 amino acids long. The CDR3 bases are TGTGCCAGCAGCCCTCGGGACGGGCCTCTCACAGATACGCAGTATTTT. This sequence encodes CASSPRDGPLTDTQYF.

Comment on this clonotype: Its ends do not fully match the called genes, so a read error is possible. The V gene is TRBV6-1, the J gene TRBJ2-1; TRBD1 aligns across 9 bases. The germline gives CDR1 MNHNS, CDR2 SASEGT. This CDR3 contains 13 residues. The CDR3 reads CASSRDRVDERFF. In nucleotides, the CDR3 is TGTGCCAGCAGCCGGGACAGGGTCGATGAGCGGTTCTTC.

This clonotype has a count of ten or more. The rearrangement uses TRBV29-1 and TRBJ2-5, with 10 bases matching TRBD2. Germline V gives CDR1 SQVTM, CDR2 ANQGSEA. The CDR3 has 15 residues. The J segment lost 5 bases and the V segment lost 2 bases, leaving 8 bases of the junction unmatched. This CDR3 is CSVEIERGGRETQYF. The DNA for the CDR3 is TGCAGCGTTGAAATCGAGCGGGGGGGCCGGGAGACCCAGTACTTC.

This clonotype was seen repeatedly, ten times or more. V usage is TRBV10-1 and J usage is TRBJ2-2, with TRBD2 as a possible D gene (7 bases). Looked up from germline, CDR1 is WNHNN and CDR2 is SYGVQD (reference sequence). V was trimmed by 6 bases and J by 4 bases, leaving 15 bases between them. The CDR3 is 15 residues long. This chain's CDR3 is CASSLGGQSTGELFF. The CDR3 DNA reads TGCGCCAGCAGCTTGGGGGGGCAGAGCACCGGGGAGCTGTTTTTT.

This clonotype was detected only a few times. The rearrangement links TRBV5-1 to TRBJ2-3, with TRBD1 matching 11 bases. Germline CDR1 is SGHRS and CDR2 is YFSETQ. This CDR3 has 13 amino acids. The junction had 3 bases not matched to a gene; V was cut back by 6 bases and J by 6 bases. The DNA of the CDR3 is TGCGCCAGCATCGGACAGGGGGCCGATACGCAGTATTTT. The encoded protein is CASIGQGADTQYF.

The CDR3 reads CASSYGLPSRTGELFF. The CDR3 nucleotides are TGTGCCAGCAGTTACGGGCTACCTTCGAGGACCGGGGAGCTGTTTTTT. The J gene is TRBJ2-2, the V gene TRBV6-5; D is unclear. With 2 bases removed from V and 5 bases from J, the gap between germline ends came to 15 bases. CDR1 and CDR2 from the germline V gene are MNHEY and SVGAGI. There are 16 residues in the CDR3.